This TCR beta chain was found in a study of blood T cell repertoires in COVID-19. This clone has just a few counts. The CDR3 extends over 13 amino acids. V gave up 2 bases and J gave up 1 base, with 5 bases separating them. Germline lookup yields CDR1 SGHTA and CDR2 FQGTGA. Here immunoSEQ multiplex PCR was the method, and the copy in TCRdb shows in-frame clones only, minus some. This sample has over 45,000 clones, with around 85% found just once. This chain joins TRBV7-3 and TRBJ1-1; D uncertain. The sequence was obtained from a woman of 80 years or more with acute or convalescent COVID-19. Source material: peripheral blood. CDR3 amino acids: CASSLQRNTEAFF. The DNA of the CDR3 is TGTGCCAGCAGCTTACAGCGGAACACTGAAGCTTTCTTT.